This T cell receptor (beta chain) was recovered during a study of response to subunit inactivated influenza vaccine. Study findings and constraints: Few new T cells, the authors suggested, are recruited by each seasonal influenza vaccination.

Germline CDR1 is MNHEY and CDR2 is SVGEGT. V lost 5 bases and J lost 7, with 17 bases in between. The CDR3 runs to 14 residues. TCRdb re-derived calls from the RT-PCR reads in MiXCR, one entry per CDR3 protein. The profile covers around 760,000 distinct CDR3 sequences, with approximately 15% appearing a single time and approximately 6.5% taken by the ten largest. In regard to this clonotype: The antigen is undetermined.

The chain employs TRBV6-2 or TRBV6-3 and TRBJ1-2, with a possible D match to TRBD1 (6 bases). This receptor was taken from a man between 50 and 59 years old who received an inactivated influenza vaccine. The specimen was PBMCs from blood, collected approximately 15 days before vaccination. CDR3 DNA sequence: TGTGCCAGCAGTCCAAGAACAGGGTTACGTGGCTACACCTTC. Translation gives CASSPRTGLRGYTF.